This TCR beta chain was identified during a study of shared T cell receptors in the human thymus. TCRdb's table, derived via immunoSEQ multiplex PCR, lists solely in-frame clones and lacks some. The sample lists roughly 700,000 clones, approximately 88% occurring once. These data were likewise used in another study, on human thymus T cells. From that second work: Immunologically healthy infants in Finland undergoing congenital heart defect surgery were the donors.

The receptor comes from a boy younger than two with a congenital heart defect. Sequenced sample: thymocytes.

CDR3 in DNA: TGCAGCGTTGAAGAGGCGGGGGAGCAAGAGACCCAGTACTTC. It is translated as CSVEEAGEQETQYF. J is TRBJ2-5 and V is TRBV29-1; TRBD2 matches at 7 bases. V dropped 0 bases and J dropped 2; count of bases not matched to a gene: 3. Germline V lookup: CDR1 SQVTM, CDR2 ANQGSEA. CDR3 length: 14 amino acids.